This entry is about one T cell receptor beta chain. The record originates from a study of blood T cell repertoires in COVID-19. Study overall: The United States, Italy and Spain were the sources of the acute and convalescent COVID-19 samples.

This CDR3 has 15 residues. The germline V gene encodes CDR1 LNHDA and CDR2 SQIVND (reference sequence). Trimming stripped 5 bases from V and 0 bases from J, with 13 bases between. Clinical histories supplied by participants themselves formed the basis of cohort assignment. Exposed enrollees encountered a COVID-19 case at some point within 2 weeks before study entry. Here immunoSEQ multiplex PCR was the method, and the copy in TCRdb shows in-frame clones only, minus some. This sample carries around 250,000 clones, more than 75% of them seen once, and the ten largest clones take about 6.2%. Material: PBMCs or T cells enriched from blood (not recorded which). This sequence was found in a woman between 50 and 59 years old who had been exposed to COVID-19. The genes are TRBV19 and TRBJ1-1; D uncertain. CDR3 amino acids: CASSSAQIMNTEAFF. In DNA, the CDR3 is TGTGCCAGTAGTTCGGCACAGATCATGAACACTGAAGCTTTCTTT.